These T cell receptor beta chains were read from a single sample in a study of blood T cell repertoires in COVID-19. Method: immunoSEQ multiplex PCR; TCRdb's copy keeps in-frame clones and lacks some. The sample contains a few hundred thousand clones, 90% to 95% of which appear only once. The sequenced sample consisted of PBMCs or T cells enriched from blood (not recorded which). Every receptor here comes from a human donor in a cohort exposed to, infected with or recovered from COVID-19 (not recorded which). The donor label of this sample is uncertain. Each CDR3 is given with its conserved first and last residue. Clone size appears in some rows only: once, few, many, or a class for an expanded clone.

size	V	CDR3
once	TRBV5-1	CASSNGQGLQETQYF
few	TRBV20-1	CSASPGRETEAFF
.	TRBV30	CAWSVTHEGVGTPLHF
.	TRBV19	CASSIGRGQVNNQPQHF
.	TRBV29-1	CSGRGSGNTIYF
.	TRBV2	CASRPGQGTDTQYF
once	TRBV19	CASSIDRSPSGGGAYGYTF
.	TRBV5-4	CASSRTSRETQYF
.	TRBV30	CAWSSDINYGYTF
.	TRBV2	CASSKRQPNTEAFF
.	TRBV29-1	CSDTPRDSSSYEQYF
.	TRBV29-1	CGSGGQHSPLHF
once	TRBV30	CAWTQGGYEQYF
.	TRBV10-1	CASSGLPGQGTQETQYF
.	TRBV4-1	CASSQEPGAPGYTF
few	TRBV4-1	CASSQAQGYEQYF
once	TRBV7-9	CASGSGQGNSYTF
.	TRBV3-1/TRBV3-2	CASSPTSGGRYEQYF
.	TRBV20-1	CSASGGGLEDTQYF
.	TRBV19	CASSMPSGAGDEQFF
.	TRBV5-1	CASSLDWGLNTEAFF
.	TRBV6-6	CASNPTAAYNSPLHF
.	TRBV5-4	CASSFTGGGGYTF
.	TRBV12-3/TRBV12-4	CASSLGGGREQYF
.	TRBV21-1	CASSNLAGDLAKNIQYF
.	TRBV7-3	CASSLNSGSEQFF
.	TRBV6-5	CASLGQGNTEAFF
.	TRBV5-6	CASSPFDRDTEAFF
few	TRBV4-2	CASSQVAGTGSSYEQYF
.	TRBV27	CASSFTGGEQYF
.	TRBV7-9	CASSLAGGNEAFF
.	TRBV27	CASSFQGGDYGYTF
.	TRBV19	CASSSQFQETQYF
.	TRBV5-1	CASSTTGQLTDTQYF
.	TRBV19	CATARIRGGGDGYTF
.	TRBV7-3	CASSEGNEQFF
.	TRBV12-5	CASGLVPWGQGGTDTQYF
once	TRBV5-6	CASSLEGGEGTQYF
few	TRBV5-6	CASRQGLDAEAFF
.	TRBV19	CASSTTGEGNQPQHF
.	TRBV10-3	CAISESGSKITLYGYTF
.	TRBV5-5	CASSLGSPGSYEQYF
once	TRBV27	CASRRFGGADEQYF
.	TRBV3-1/TRBV3-2	CASSQGHQPQHF
few	TRBV5-1	CASSSGTGVTGELFF
.	TRBV29-1	CSVATGGDYGYTF
.	TRBV27	CASSLGTGSYEQYF
once	TRBV7-9	CASSLGDTYGYTF
.	TRBV19	CASSIDRVNTEAFF
.	TRBV7-8	CASSLPSSYEQYF
.	TRBV6-5	CASRVTGLITEAFF
once	TRBV19	CASRTGRWDNSPLHF
.	TRBV7-2	CASSTLLQGVRGYTF
.	TRBV5-5	CASSFGTVGNQPQHF